Listed below are T cell receptor beta chains from one sample, sequenced in a study of regulatory T cells in long-lasting Graves disease. TCRdb passed the multiplex PCR reads through MiXCR, listing each CDR3 protein once. The data show about 560,000 distinct CDR3 sequences, about 16% seen once. The same data also contributed to another study, on T cells in Graves' hyperthyroidism and ophthalmopathy.

Sequenced here: peripheral blood mononuclear cells (PBMCs), sampled at new diagnosis, from a patient treated with antithyroid drugs. The origin of the receptors is a man aged 18-30 years with Graves disease. CDR3s include the opening cysteine and the closing phenylalanine or tryptophan. D genes are given only for firm matches. Rows give clone size only sometimes, using once, few, many, or a class for an expanded clone.

.	TRBV12-3/TRBV12-4	TRBJ2-2	TRBD2	CASSLGGSGSRRTGELFF	TGTGCCAGCAGTTTGGGAGGTAGCGGGAGTCGAAGGACCGGGGAGCTGTTTTTT
.	TRBV20-1	TRBJ1-6	.	CSAIGQSSYNSPLHF	TGCAGTGCTATCGGCCAGAGCTCCTATAATTCACCCCTCCACTTT
many	TRBV7-8	TRBJ1-5	.	CASSLFRSRQPQHF	TGTGCCAGCAGCTTATTCCGGAGTAGGCAGCCCCAGCATTTT
many	TRBV27	TRBJ2-5	.	CASSLKGGETQYF	TGTGCCAGCAGTTTGAAGGGCGGAGAGACCCAGTACTTC
many	TRBV9	TRBJ2-3	.	CASSATDTQYF	TGTGCCAGCAGTGCGACAGATACGCAGTATTTT
.	TRBV20-1	TRBJ2-1	.	CSAPYPREQFF	TGCAGTGCTCCATACCCGAGGGAGCAGTTCTTC
many	TRBV12-3/TRBV12-4	TRBJ1-2	.	CASSPGFRYGYTF	TGTGCCAGCAGTCCGGGGTTTCGCTATGGCTACACCTTC
.	TRBV7-2	TRBJ2-1	TRBD1	CASRALGQATYEQFF	TGTGCCAGCCGGGCCCTGGGACAGGCGACCTACGAGCAGTTCTTC
many	TRBV19	TRBJ2-1	.	CASSNGGRWGEQFF	TGTGCCAGTAGCAACGGAGGGCGGTGGGGTGAGCAGTTCTTC
few	TRBV6-1	TRBJ2-3	TRBD1	CASSGTAGTGTDTQYF	TGTGCCAGCAGTGGGACTGCCGGGACAGGCACAGATACGCAGTATTTT
many	TRBV27	TRBJ2-1	TRBD2	CASSPSFGGGRDNEQFF	TGTGCCAGCAGTCCCTCTTTTGGTGGCGGGAGGGACAATGAGCAGTTCTTC
many	TRBV20-1	TRBJ2-3	.	CSARGAEGARWRNTDTQYF	TGCAGTGCTAGAGGAGCGGAGGGGGCGCGGTGGAGAAACACAGATACGCAGTATTTT
few	TRBV18	TRBJ1-1	.	CASSPPGSEDEAFF	TGTGCCAGCTCACCACCGGGATCAGAGGATGAAGCTTTCTTT
many	TRBV11-2	TRBJ2-1	TRBD2	CASSSPSGLVDEQFF	TGTGCCAGCAGCTCACCCTCCGGACTAGTCGATGAGCAGTTCTTC
.	TRBV19	TRBJ2-1	.	CASSIGLGLANEQFF	TGTGCCAGTAGTATAGGCCTCGGGCTAGCCAATGAGCAGTTCTTC
many	TRBV28	TRBJ2-1	.	CASSRRSRNEQFF	TGTGCCAGCAGTCGCCGGTCTAGGAATGAGCAGTTCTTC
many	TRBV6-2/TRBV6-3	TRBJ2-5	TRBD1	CASSYWGQQETQYF	TGTGCCAGCAGTTACTGGGGACAGCAAGAGACCCAGTACTTC
many	TRBV5-1	TRBJ2-7	TRBD2	CASSLGTSGRAIYEQYF	TGCGCCAGCAGCTTGGGGACTAGCGGGAGGGCCATCTACGAGCAGTACTTC
many	TRBV6-1	TRBJ2-7	.	CASSEFTRTDYEQYF	TGTGCCAGCAGTGAGTTTACCCGGACTGACTACGAGCAGTACTTC
few	TRBV6-2/TRBV6-3	TRBJ2-1	TRBD2	CASREGLAANEQFF	TGTGCCAGCAGGGAAGGACTAGCGGCCAATGAGCAGTTCTTC
.	TRBV5-6	TRBJ1-5	.	CASSLGREPDPQHF	TGTGCCAGCAGCTTGGGAAGGGAGCCCGATCCCCAGCATTTT
few	TRBV27	TRBJ1-5	.	CASSLEAGTQPQHF	TGTGCCAGCAGTTTAGAGGCAGGGACTCAGCCCCAGCATTTT
few	TRBV28	TRBJ2-5	TRBD1	CASTRGLETQYF	TGTGCCAGCACCAGGGGGCTGGAGACCCAGTACTTC
many	TRBV20-1	TRBJ1-1	.	CSARGGGGMNTEAFF	TGCAGTGCTCGGGGCGGGGGGGGCATGAACACTGAAGCTTTCTTT
many	TRBV28	TRBJ2-7	.	CASSPPARGEQYF	TGTGCCAGCAGTCCCCCCGCGCGGGGTGAGCAGTACTTC
few	TRBV4-1	TRBJ2-7	.	CASSPGLRSYEQYF	TGCGCCAGCAGCCCTGGACTTCGTTCCTACGAGCAGTACTTC
.	TRBV6-2/TRBV6-3	TRBJ2-7	.	CASSNGGRGGIEQYF	TGTGCCAGCAGCAACGGCGGCAGGGGAGGAATCGAGCAGTACTTC
few	TRBV5-1	TRBJ2-2	.	CASSRTGRGTGELFF	TGCGCCAGCAGCCGTACAGGGCGGGGCACCGGGGAGCTGTTTTTT
many	TRBV5-5	TRBJ1-2	.	CASSDRALANYGYTF	TGTGCCAGCAGCGATCGGGCCTTAGCTAACTATGGCTACACCTTC
.	TRBV11-1	TRBJ2-2	.	CASSWKMGSGELFF	TGTGCCAGCAGCTGGAAGATGGGGTCCGGGGAGCTGTTTTTT
few	TRBV30	TRBJ2-3	TRBD2	CAWSILAGGMVADTQYF	TGTGCCTGGAGTATTCTAGCGGGAGGGATGGTCGCAGATACGCAGTATTTT
.	TRBV27	TRBJ1-2	.	CARGPSTRHYGYTF	TGTGCCAGAGGACCATCTACTAGGCACTATGGCTACACCTTC
few	TRBV20-1	TRBJ2-7	TRBD2	CSARGPSGSSYEQYF	TGCAGTGCTAGAGGCCCTAGCGGGAGCTCCTACGAGCAGTACTTC
.	TRBV3-1	TRBJ1-1	.	CASSPDPWGTEAFF	TGTGCCAGCAGCCCAGACCCCTGGGGGACTGAAGCTTTCTTT
many	TRBV20-1	TRBJ2-7	.	CSARGGFSYEQYF	TGCAGTGCTAGAGGGGGGTTTTCCTACGAGCAGTACTTC
few	TRBV20-1	TRBJ1-5	.	CSANRAPNQPQHF	TGCAGTGCTAACCGGGCCCCCAATCAGCCCCAGCATTTT
.	TRBV3-1	TRBJ2-1	.	CASALGNEQFF	TGTGCCAGCGCTTTAGGGAATGAGCAGTTCTTC
many	TRBV12-3/TRBV12-4	TRBJ2-1	TRBD2	CASRMTSGDYNEQFF	TGTGCCAGCAGAATGACTAGCGGAGACTACAATGAGCAGTTCTTC
few	TRBV4-1	TRBJ1-3	.	CASSQVGRERNTIYF	TGCGCCAGCAGCCAAGTTGGGAGGGAGAGAAACACCATATATTTT
many	TRBV6-5	TRBJ1-1	.	CASSYSRQMNTEAFF	TGTGCCAGCAGTTACTCGAGACAGATGAACACTGAAGCTTTCTTT
.	TRBV30	TRBJ1-5	TRBD1	CAWNDRGNQPQHF	TGTGCCTGGAACGACAGGGGCAATCAGCCCCAGCATTTT
many	TRBV27	TRBJ2-7	.	CASSSNTYEQYF	TGTGCCAGCAGTTCAAATACCTACGAGCAGTACTTC
.	TRBV19	TRBJ2-7	.	CASSGERQYEQYF	TGTGCCAGTAGTGGGGAGCGACAGTACGAGCAGTACTTC
many	TRBV6-2/TRBV6-3	TRBJ1-2	.	CASSYGLDGYTF	TGTGCCAGCAGTTACGGACTGGATGGCTACACCTTC
.	TRBV30	TRBJ1-3	.	CAWKGNGNTIYF	TGTGCCTGGAAAGGGAATGGAAACACCATATATTTT
.	TRBV19	TRBJ1-4	TRBD1	CASSTGQGHEKLFF	TGTGCCAGTAGTACGGGACAGGGCCATGAAAAACTGTTTTTT
.	TRBV5-1	TRBJ2-3	.	CASIGAPPQDTQYF	TGCGCCAGCATCGGAGCCCCGCCTCAGGATACGCAGTATTTT
.	TRBV28	TRBJ2-7	TRBD2	CASSPGLADTYEQYF	TGTGCCAGCAGCCCGGGGCTAGCGGATACCTACGAGCAGTACTTC
.	TRBV6-2/TRBV6-3	TRBJ2-7	.	CASRQGGFDEQYF	TGTGCCAGCAGACAAGGGGGGTTCGACGAGCAGTACTTC
many	TRBV27	TRBJ2-1	TRBD2	CASSFQGLAGYEQFF	TGTGCCAGCAGTTTCCAAGGACTAGCGGGATATGAGCAGTTCTTC
.	TRBV3-1	TRBJ1-2	.	CASSQDHYGYTF	TGTGCCAGCAGCCAAGACCACTATGGCTACACCTTC
many	TRBV28	TRBJ1-5	.	CASTVLAENQPQHF	TGTGCCAGCACCGTCCTGGCAGAAAATCAGCCCCAGCATTTT
.	TRBV5-1	TRBJ2-1	TRBD2	CASSSSVLAGKFYNEQFF	TGCGCCAGCAGCTCATCCGTTCTAGCGGGAAAGTTCTACAATGAGCAGTTCTTC
many	TRBV6-1	TRBJ1-2	TRBD1	CASRGGRAGLVYTF	TGTGCCAGCAGAGGGGGCCGGGCCGGCTTAGTCTACACCTTC
.	TRBV3-1	TRBJ2-1	.	CASSPRAWVGGQFF	TGTGCCAGCAGTCCGCGCGCTTGGGTCGGGGGGCAGTTCTTC
many	TRBV12-5	TRBJ1-1	.	CASFVQGNTEAFF	TGTGCTAGTTTTGTACAGGGAAACACTGAAGCTTTCTTT
few	TRBV20-1	TRBJ2-7	.	CSARDTSYEQYF	TGCAGTGCTAGAGACACCTCCTACGAGCAGTACTTC